The TCR beta chain described here comes from a study of cytomegalovirus exposure and HLA in healthy donors. General study points: Cytomegalovirus association was listed for approximately 150 TCR beta chains.

A note on this clone: No antigen is known for it.

Germline assignment: CDR1 LNHDA and CDR2 SQIVND (reference sequence). V shed 8 bases and J 1 base; nucleotides not matched to a gene: 5. This CDR3 has 14 amino acids. The PCR was carried out with 60 Vbeta primers and 13 Jbeta primers. Using immunoSEQ multiplex PCR, the repertoire was profiled, and TCRdb retains in-frame clones only, with some absent. The sample has 100,000 or so clones, roughly 75% seen once. The chain combines TRBV19 with TRBJ2-3; 8 bases are shared with TRBD2. The sequencing sample was made of PBMCs. The receptor comes from a woman in her late teens or twenties in good health and CMV-seropositive. CDR3 DNA: TGTGCCAGTGAAACGGGGGGGGGCACAGATACGCAGTATTTT. This encodes CASETGGGTDTQYF.